This T cell receptor beta chain was captured by sequencing in a study of blood T cells in healthy people across ages. Study observations and caveats: Per-million-T-cell TCR beta diversity fell roughly linearly with age.

Sample donors were healthy Caucasian individuals that came from Russia, aged roughly 6 to 100. This clonotype appeared a single time. Its antigen is unknown. A much more abundant neighbour one base away suggests this may be a read error. Germline-derived CDR1 and CDR2 are SGHRS and YFSETQ. Trimming took 4 bases from V and 2 from J, leaving 13 bases between them. The CDR3 length is 15 residues. A second roughly 7 to 11 cycle PCR used barcoded and J-beta primers. Each CDR3 protein is one row after TCRdb ran MiXCR on the 5' RACE reads. This sample has about 810,000 distinct CDR3 sequences, with approximately 35% found just once.

This clonotype was sampled from a man between 18 and 29 years old in good health. This chain joins TRBV5-1 and TRBJ2-1; weak D call: TRBD1 (5 bases). The specimen sequenced was blood. The DNA for the CDR3 is TGCGCCAGCAGCCCCACCCAGGGCCCCTACAATGAGCAGTTCTTC. Protein: CASSPTQGPYNEQFF.